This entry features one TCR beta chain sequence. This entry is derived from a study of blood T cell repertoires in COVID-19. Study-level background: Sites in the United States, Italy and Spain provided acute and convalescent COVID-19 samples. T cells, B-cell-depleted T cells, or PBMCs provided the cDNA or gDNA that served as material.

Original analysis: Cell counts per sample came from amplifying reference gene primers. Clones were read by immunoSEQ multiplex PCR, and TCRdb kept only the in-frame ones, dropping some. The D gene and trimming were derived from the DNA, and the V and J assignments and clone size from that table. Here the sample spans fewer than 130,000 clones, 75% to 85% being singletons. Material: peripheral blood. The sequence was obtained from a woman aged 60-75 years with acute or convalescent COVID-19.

CDR3 region: CATSREEGRPNEKLFF. CDR3 bases: TGTGCCACCAGCAGAGAGGAGGGCAGGCCGAATGAAAAACTGTTTTTT. The V call is TRBV15, the J call TRBJ1-4; D gene unclear. This CDR3 is 16 amino acids long. V gave up 0 bases and J gave up 5 bases, with 13 bases separating them. Germline V gives CDR1 LNHNV, CDR2 YYDKDF (reference sequence).